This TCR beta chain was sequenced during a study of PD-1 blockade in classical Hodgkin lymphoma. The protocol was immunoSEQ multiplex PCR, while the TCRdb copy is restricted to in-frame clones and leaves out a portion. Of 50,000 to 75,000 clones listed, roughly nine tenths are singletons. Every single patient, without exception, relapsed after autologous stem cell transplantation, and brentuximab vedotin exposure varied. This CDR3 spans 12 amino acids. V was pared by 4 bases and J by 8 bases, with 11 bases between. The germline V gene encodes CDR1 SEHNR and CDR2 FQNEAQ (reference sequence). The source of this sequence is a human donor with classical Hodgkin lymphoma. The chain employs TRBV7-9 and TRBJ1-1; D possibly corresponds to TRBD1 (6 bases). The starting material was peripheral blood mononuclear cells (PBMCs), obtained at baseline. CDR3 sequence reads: CASSYTGSEAFF. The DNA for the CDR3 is TGTGCCAGCAGCTATACAGGGTCGGAAGCTTTCTTT.